A selection of T cell receptor beta chains follows, all from one sample in a study of OX40 agonist ivuxolimab in advanced cancers. Sequencing used immunoSEQ multiplex PCR; TCRdb keeps in-frame clones, though not all of them. This table has fewer than 25,000 clones, about 86% appearing once. The sample consisted of CD4+ or CD8+ T cells sorted from blood, taken in a trial of the OX40 agonist ivuxolimab. The receptors here all came from an adult with an advanced solid tumor such as melanoma, head and neck, liver or kidney cancer. Both conserved end residues are part of each CDR3. The order of the fields is V gene, J gene, CDR3 length, clone size, D gene, CDR3 protein, CDR3 DNA. The D gene is left open where the match is weak. Clone sizes are given selectively: once, few, many, or a class where the clone is expanded.

TRBV21-1	TRBJ2-2	17	.	.	CASSKVRGRENTGELFF	TGTGCCAGCAGCAAAGTAAGAGGGCGGGAGAACACCGGGGAGCTGTTTTTT
TRBV29-1	TRBJ1-1	12	.	.	CSVAGGGTEAFF	TGCAGCGTTGCCGGGGGAGGGACTGAAGCTTTCTTT
TRBV30	TRBJ2-1	13	.	TRBD2	CAWSSGRAYEQFF	TGTGCCTGGAGTAGCGGGAGGGCCTATGAGCAGTTCTTC
TRBV28	TRBJ2-7	15	.	.	CASSSWISGSYEQYF	TGTGCCAGCAGTTCCTGGATCAGCGGTAGCTACGAGCAGTACTTC
TRBV30	TRBJ2-4	13	medium-sized	TRBD2	CAWSWLAGNIQYF	TGTGCCTGGAGTTGGCTAGCGGGAAACATTCAGTACTTC
TRBV7-9	TRBJ1-1	15	.	.	CASSRGTFENTEAFF	TGTGCCAGCAGCAGAGGGACTTTCGAGAACACTGAAGCTTTCTTT
TRBV28	TRBJ1-1	12	.	.	CASSLQGWKAFF	TGTGCCAGCAGTTTACAAGGGTGGAAAGCTTTCTTT
TRBV4-1	TRBJ2-1	17	.	.	CASSQDLRTGRYNEQFF	TGCGCCAGCAGCCAAGATTTAAGAACAGGGAGGTACAATGAGCAGTTCTTC
TRBV7-9	TRBJ2-7	14	.	TRBD2	CATQAGGAPYEQYF	TGTGCCACCCAGGCGGGAGGGGCTCCCTACGAGCAGTACTTC
TRBV28	TRBJ1-1	13	.	.	CASSLWQSTEAFF	TGTGCCAGCAGTTTATGGCAGAGCACTGAAGCTTTCTTT
TRBV28	TRBJ2-1	15	.	TRBD2	CASLPRTSGSNEQFF	TGTGCCAGCCTGCCCCGGACTAGCGGGAGCAATGAGCAGTTCTTC
TRBV6-6	TRBJ2-5	15	.	TRBD2	CASSLAGGLDETQYF	TGTGCCAGCAGCTTAGCGGGAGGGCTGGATGAGACCCAGTACTTC
TRBV30	TRBJ1-2	16	.	.	CAWSVPGEGLNYGYTF	TGTGCCTGGAGTGTACCTGGAGAGGGACTTAACTATGGCTACACCTTC
TRBV28	TRBJ2-7	14	few	TRBD2	CASSLGRLATEQYF	TGTGCCAGCAGTTTAGGGAGACTAGCTACCGAGCAGTACTTC
TRBV5-1	TRBJ2-7	14	.	.	CASFDGQYGYEQYF	TGCGCCAGCTTCGATGGACAGTACGGCTACGAGCAGTACTTC
TRBV7-3	TRBJ2-5	14	.	TRBD1	CASSLYGQGGTQYF	TGTGCCAGCAGCTTATATGGACAGGGTGGGACCCAGTACTTC
TRBV6-6	TRBJ1-1	14	.	.	CASSFADRNTEAFF	TGTGCCAGCAGTTTCGCCGACAGGAACACTGAAGCTTTCTTT
TRBV9	TRBJ2-3	17	few	.	CASSVREGRSSTDTQYF	TGTGCCAGCAGCGTAAGGGAAGGGAGATCTAGCACAGATACGCAGTATTTT
TRBV19	TRBJ2-1	13	.	TRBD1	CAKPGQGANEQFF	TGTGCCAAGCCGGGACAGGGGGCCAATGAGCAGTTCTTC
TRBV30	TRBJ2-7	12	.	.	CAWSVGLDEQYF	TGTGCCTGGAGTGTTGGTCTGGACGAGCAGTACTTC
TRBV5-6	TRBJ2-1	16	.	.	CASTPWGAGSYNEQFF	TGTGCCAGTACCCCGTGGGGGGCAGGCTCCTACAATGAGCAGTTCTTC
TRBV14	TRBJ2-7	13	.	.	CASSQGRAYEQYF	TGTGCCAGCAGCCAAGGACGGGCCTACGAGCAGTACTTC
TRBV5-1	TRBJ2-1	14	medium-sized	TRBD1	CASSSAGGYNEQFF	TGCGCCAGCAGTTCAGCAGGGGGCTACAATGAGCAGTTCTTC
TRBV7-9	TRBJ1-3	17	.	.	CASSLLAGRYSGNTIYF	TGTGCCAGCAGCTTATTGGCGGGGCGATACTCTGGAAACACCATATATTTT
TRBV4-2	TRBJ1-4	14	.	.	CASSHSRGKEKLFF	TGTGCCAGCAGCCACTCAAGGGGGAAAGAAAAACTGTTTTTT
TRBV13	TRBJ2-7	18	.	TRBD1	CASSLGLSSGTGVGEQYF	TGTGCCAGCAGCTTAGGCCTCTCATCGGGGACAGGGGTTGGGGAGCAGTACTTC
TRBV27	TRBJ2-1	18	.	TRBD2	CASSLGTSGRSSYNEQFF	TGTGCCAGCAGTTTAGGGACTAGCGGGAGGAGCTCCTACAATGAGCAGTTCTTC
TRBV27	TRBJ1-1	15	few	.	CASSLLGATDTEAFF	TGTGCCAGCAGTTTATTAGGGGCAACCGACACTGAAGCTTTCTTT
TRBV5-1	TRBJ2-1	16	.	TRBD1	CASSIYRDSPNNEQFF	TGCGCCAGCAGCATTTACCGGGACAGTCCTAACAATGAGCAGTTCTTC
TRBV28	TRBJ2-1	14	once	TRBD2	CAGRREGLGNEQFF	TGTGCCGGTCGGCGGGAGGGCCTAGGGAATGAGCAGTTCTTC
TRBV10-3	TRBJ2-1	15	.	TRBD2	CATGTSGSSYNEQFF	TGTGCCACCGGGACTAGCGGAAGCTCCTACAATGAGCAGTTCTTC
TRBV7-8	TRBJ2-3	16	.	TRBD2	CASSSSSGSRLDTQYF	TGTGCCAGCAGCTCATCTAGCGGGAGTCGATTAGATACGCAGTATTTT
TRBV27	TRBJ2-1	20	.	TRBD2	CASSLGFRLAVRSSYNEQFF	TGTGCCAGCAGTTTAGGCTTCCGGCTAGCGGTAAGGAGCTCCTACAATGAGCAGTTCTTC
TRBV18	TRBJ2-1	16	.	TRBD2	CASSVYGGRLYNEQFF	TGTGCCAGCTCAGTTTATGGCGGGAGACTTTACAATGAGCAGTTCTTC
TRBV9	TRBJ2-3	16	.	.	CASSVDGASSTDTQYF	TGTGCCAGCAGCGTAGATGGAGCTAGCAGCACAGATACGCAATATTTT
TRBV6-5	TRBJ2-7	14	.	.	CASSYGGTLYEQYF	TGTGCCAGCAGTTACGGCGGGACCTTATACGAGCAGTACTTC
TRBV30	TRBJ2-2	18	.	.	CAWSVLGQVSLITGELFF	TGTGCCTGGAGTGTACTTGGACAAGTTTCCCTTATCACCGGGGAGCTGTTTTTT
TRBV29-1	TRBJ2-1	13	.	TRBD1	CSVEDRVYNEQFF	TGCAGCGTTGAGGACAGGGTTTACAATGAGCAGTTCTTC
TRBV14	TRBJ2-1	11	.	.	CASSQNNEQFF	TGTGCCAGCAGCCAAAACAATGAGCAGTTCTTC
TRBV9	TRBJ2-1	15	.	.	CASSVKVGSYNEQFF	TGTGCCAGCAGCGTAAAGGTAGGCTCCTACAATGAGCAGTTCTTC
TRBV7-9	TRBJ2-7	14	few	TRBD1	CASSARQGTYEQYF	TGTGCCAGCAGCGCCAGACAGGGGACCTACGAGCAGTACTTC
TRBV30	TRBJ1-1	14	.	TRBD1	CAWRRGRVNTEAFF	TGTGCCTGGAGGAGGGGGCGGGTGAACACTGAAGCTTTCTTT
TRBV9	TRBJ1-3	15	medium-sized	.	CASSVDGRPGNTIYF	TGTGCCAGCAGCGTAGACGGCAGGCCTGGAAACACCATATATTTT
TRBV9	TRBJ2-3	14	.	.	CASNPYGGPDTQYF	TGTGCCAGCAACCCTTACGGAGGCCCAGATACGCAGTATTTT
TRBV28	TRBJ1-3	15	.	.	CASSLGIRGWNTIYF	TGTGCCAGCAGTTTGGGGATTAGGGGTTGGAACACCATATATTTT
TRBV5-1	TRBJ2-2	14	.	.	CASSLGALTGELFF	TGCGCCAGCAGCTTGGGGGCGTTGACCGGGGAGCTGTTTTTT
TRBV28	TRBJ2-3	15	.	.	CASAVVGGYTDTQYF	TGTGCCAGTGCGGTAGTAGGCGGCTACACAGATACGCAGTATTTT
TRBV19	TRBJ2-3	14	.	.	CASSIRGRTDTQYF	TGTGCCAGTAGTATCAGGGGGAGGACAGATACGCAGTATTTT
TRBV7-2	TRBJ2-2	14	.	TRBD2	CASSHSGRAWELFF	TGTGCCAGCAGCCATAGCGGGAGGGCCTGGGAGCTGTTTTTT
TRBV5-1	TRBJ1-1	17	.	.	CASSLGVGGEVNTEAFF	TGCGCCAGCAGCTTGGGGGTTGGGGGTGAGGTGAACACTGAAGCTTTCTTT
TRBV9	TRBJ2-4	14	.	.	CASSGGTDLGIQYF	TGTGCCAGCAGCGGAGGGACGGACCTAGGCATTCAGTACTTC